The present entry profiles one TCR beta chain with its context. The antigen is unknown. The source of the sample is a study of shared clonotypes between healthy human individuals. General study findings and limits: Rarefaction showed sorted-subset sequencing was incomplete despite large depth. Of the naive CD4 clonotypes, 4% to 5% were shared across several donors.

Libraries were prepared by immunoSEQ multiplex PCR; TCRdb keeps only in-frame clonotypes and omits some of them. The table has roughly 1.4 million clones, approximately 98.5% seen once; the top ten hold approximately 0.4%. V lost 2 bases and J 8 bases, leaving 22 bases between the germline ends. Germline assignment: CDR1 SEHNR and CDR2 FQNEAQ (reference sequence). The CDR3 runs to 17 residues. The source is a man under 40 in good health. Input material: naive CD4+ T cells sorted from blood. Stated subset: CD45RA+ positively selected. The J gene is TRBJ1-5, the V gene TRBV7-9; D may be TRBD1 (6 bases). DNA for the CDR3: TGTGCCAGCAGCTTATCGGACAGAGCTATTGCCTCCGAGCCCCAGCATTTT. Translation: CASSLSDRAIASEPQHF.